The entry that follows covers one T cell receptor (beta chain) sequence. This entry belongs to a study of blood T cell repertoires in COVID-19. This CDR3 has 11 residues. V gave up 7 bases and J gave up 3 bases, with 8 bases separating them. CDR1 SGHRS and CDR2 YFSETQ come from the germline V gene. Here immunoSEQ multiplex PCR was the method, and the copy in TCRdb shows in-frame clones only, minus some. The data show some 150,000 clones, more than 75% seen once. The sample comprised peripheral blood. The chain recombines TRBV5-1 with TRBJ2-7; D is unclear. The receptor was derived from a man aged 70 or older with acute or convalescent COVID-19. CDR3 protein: CASRSNYEQYF. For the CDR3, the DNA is TGCGCCAGCCGGAGTAACTACGAGCAGTACTTC.